Presented here are 31 T cell receptor beta chains from one specimen sequenced in a study of T cell responses to AZD1222 COVID-19 vaccine. The table came from immunoSEQ multiplex PCR; TCRdb's copy has only in-frame clones and leaves some out. Of more than 70,000 clones listed, approximately 85% were seen once; the top ten hold 4% to 5.5%. The source material was peripheral blood, sampled on day 0 of MenACWY control vaccination. These receptors came from an adult in good health.

There are a few counts of this clone. This CDR3 is CASSLVLAGPTGETQYF. As DNA, the CDR3 is TGCGCCAGCAGCTTGGTCCTAGCGGGGCCAACCGGTGAGACCCAGTACTTC. This sequence joins TRBV5-1 and TRBJ2-5, with TRBD2 matching over 9 bases. This CDR3 has 17 amino acids. Germline trimming cut 0 bases from V and 5 bases from J; bases unmatched to any gene: 11. Per the germline V gene, CDR1 is SGHRS and CDR2 is YFSETQ.

V and J are TRBV14 and TRBJ1-6; no clear D. V was shortened by 1 base and J by 10 bases, with 8 bases between the two germline ends. Germline values: CDR1 SGHDN, CDR2 FVKESK. This CDR3 region has 13 residues. CDR3 DNA: TGTGCCAGCAGCCAAGTCCGTGGGTCACCCCTCCACTTT. Amino acids: CASSQVRGSPLHF.

This sequence joins TRBV11-3 and TRBJ1-2; D is possibly TRBD1 (5 bases). Germline lookup yields CDR1 SGHNT and CDR2 YENEEA. With 3 bases removed from V and 3 bases from J, the gap between germline ends came to 11 bases. The CDR3 runs 14 residues. For the CDR3, the DNA is TGTGCCAGCAGCTTCCTTGGGGGGGACTATGGCTACACCTTC. This translates into CASSFLGGDYGYTF. The full variable domain, its missing parts supplied by reference TRBV11-3 and TRBJ1-2, is EAGVVQSPRYKIIEKKQPVAFWCNPISGHNTLYWYLQNLGQGPELLIRYENEEAVDDSQLPKDRFSAERLKGVDSTLKIQPAELGDSAVYLCASSFLGGDYGYTFGSGTRLTVV.

In its sample, this clone was seen a few times. This chain connects TRBV9 to TRBJ1-3; D not certain. This CDR3 spans 14 amino acids. V lost 3 bases and J lost 1, with 8 bases in between. Germline V gene data show CDR1 as SGDLS and CDR2 as YYNGEE. The CDR3 DNA reads TGTGCCAGCAGCGATGTGGGTTCTGGAAACACCATATATTTT. This encodes CASSDVGSGNTIYF. Combining the CDR3 with reference TRBV9 and TRBJ1-3 gives the whole variable domain DSGVTQTPKHLITATGQRVTLRCSPRSGDLSVYWYQQSLDQGLQFLIQYYNGEERAKGNILERFSAQQFPDLHSELNLSSLELGDSALYFCASSDVGSGNTIYFGEGSWLTVV.

This clone appeared a single time. This sequence joins TRBV10-3 and TRBJ1-2, with D possibly TRBD1 on 5 matching bases. With 6 bases removed from V and 0 bases from J, the gap between germline ends came to 14 bases. The CDR3 extends over 15 amino acids. Germline loops: CDR1 ENHRY, CDR2 SYGVKD. The CDR3 DNA reads as TGTGCCATCAGGAACCCAGGGACCACTAACTATGGCTACACCTTC. This sequence encodes CAIRNPGTTNYGYTF.

Turning to this clone: The junction shows a germline mismatch at one end, possibly a read error. The chain couples TRBV14 to TRBJ1-1; D gene unclear. This CDR3 spans 14 amino acids. Germline V CDR1 and CDR2: SGHDN, FVKESK. CDR3 nucleotides: TGTGCCAGCAGCCAAGAGGTTGGGAACATTGAAGCTTTCTTT. Translation gives CASSQEVGNIEAFF.

This chain links TRBV2 with TRBJ2-1, with 7 bases matching TRBD2. The CDR3 is made up of 16 amino acids. Germline V gene lookup returns CDR1 SNHLY and CDR2 FYNNEI. V lost 7 bases to trimming and J lost 0 bases; unmatched junction nucleotides: 9. The CDR3 loop is CASTLGGTLSYNEQFF. CDR3 sequence (DNA): TGTGCCAGCACCCTGGGGGGGACTCTCTCCTACAATGAGCAGTTCTTC.

The chain recombines TRBV4-2 with TRBJ2-5; D remains unclear. Germline V gene sequence: CDR1 LGHNA, CDR2 YNFKEQ. CDR3 length: 14 amino acids. Trimming pared 0 bases from V and 2 bases from J, leaving 7 bases between. This CDR3 is CASSQEVSQETQYF. CDR3 nucleotides: TGTGCCAGCAGCCAAGAAGTATCGCAAGAGACCCAGTACTTC.

This chain uses TRBV6-2 or TRBV6-3 with TRBJ1-2; D possibly corresponds to TRBD1 (5 bases). The V end was cut by 4 bases, the J end by 3 bases, with 18 bases between. Germline V lookup: CDR1 MNHEY, CDR2 SVGEGT. This CDR3 is built from 16 residues. CDR3 bases: TGTGCCAGCAGTTTTGGCGTCTACGACAGTTACTATGGCTACACCTTC. Residues: CASSFGVYDSYYGYTF.

The chain employs TRBV29-1 and TRBJ1-1; the D is unclear. The CDR3 is 13 residues long. Germline CDR1 reads SQVTM; CDR2 reads ANQGSEA. Trimming stripped 4 bases from V and 1 base from J, with 10 bases between. Written as DNA, the CDR3 is TGCAGCGTTGGTTGGTCTCCGAACACTGAAGCTTTCTTT. It translates to CSVGWSPNTEAFF. The entire variable domain, with the rest obtained from reference TRBV29-1 and TRBJ1-1, is as follows: SAVISQKPSRDICQRGTSLTIQCQVDSQVTMMFWYRQQPGQSLTLIATANQGSEATYESGFVIDKFPISRPNLTFSTLTVSNMSPEDSSIYLCSVGWSPNTEAFFGQGTRLTVV.

The chain recombines TRBV27 with TRBJ1-2; D is perhaps TRBD1 (6 bases). CDR3 length equals 15 residues. V lost 0 bases and J 7 bases, leaving 15 bases between the germline ends. Per the germline V gene, CDR1 is MNHEY and CDR2 is SMNVEV (reference sequence). In DNA, the CDR3 is TGTGCCAGCAGTTTATCGGGAGGGGGAGGGAGTGGCTACACCTTC. It specifies CASSLSGGGGSGYTF.

The chain combines TRBV7-9 with TRBJ1-3; D unclear. The germline CDR1 and CDR2 sequences are SEHNR and FQNEAQ (reference sequence). The V and J ends lost 0 bases and 2 bases respectively, with 11 bases between them. The CDR3 extends over 16 amino acids. As DNA, the CDR3 is TGTGCCAGCAGCTTAGCGAAGATGGGGACTGGAAACACCATATATTTT. It codes for CASSLAKMGTGNTIYF.

The chain combines TRBV14 with TRBJ2-5; D might be TRBD1 (5 bases). The CDR3 runs 14 residues. From germline, CDR1 is SGHDN and CDR2 FVKESK. Trimming pared 4 bases from V and 2 bases from J, leaving 11 bases between. The CDR3: CASSPWSGQETQYF. Here the CDR3 DNA reads TGTGCCAGCAGCCCCTGGTCAGGGCAAGAGACCCAGTACTTC. Full variable domain (rest looked up from reference TRBV14 and TRBJ2-5): EAGVTQFPSHSVIEKGQTVTLRCDPISGHDNLYWYRRVMGKEIKFLLHFVKESKQDESGMPNNRFLAERTGGTYSTLKVQPAELEDSGVYFCASSPWSGQETQYFGPGTRLLVL.

The chain uses TRBV9 and TRBJ2-2; D is perhaps TRBD1 or TRBD2 (5 bases each). There are 14 residues in the CDR3. Germline V lookup: CDR1 SGDLS, CDR2 YYNGEE. V was pared by 7 bases and J by 4 bases, with 14 bases between. The CDR3 loop is CASRDGVSTGELFF. CDR3 nucleotides: TGTGCCAGCCGGGACGGAGTTTCCACCGGGGAGCTGTTTTTT.

This chain connects TRBV2 to TRBJ2-3, with 8 bases matching TRBD2. Germline V gene data show CDR1 as SNHLY and CDR2 as FYNNEI. Trimming cost V 7 bases and J 3 bases; bases outside gene matches: 3. The length of the CDR3 is 13 residues. CDR3 loop: CASNTGGTDTQYF. The CDR3 nucleotides read TGTGCCAGCAATACGGGGGGGACAGATACGCAGTATTTT.

The chain carries TRBV5-4 and TRBJ2-7, with D tentatively TRBD1 (6 bases). This CDR3 spans 13 amino acids. V lost 7 bases and J 4 bases, leaving 15 bases between the germline ends. Germline V CDR1 and CDR2: SGHNT, YYREEE (reference sequence). For the CDR3, the DNA is TGTGCCAGCGGCGGACAGAATCTATACGAGCAGTACTTC. This sequence encodes CASGGQNLYEQYF. Based on the CDR3 plus reference TRBV5-4 and TRBJ2-7, the full variable domain is ETGVTQSPTHLIKTRGQQVTLRCSSQSGHNTVSWYQQALGQGPQFIFQYYREEENGRGNFPPRFSGLQFPNYSSELNVNALELDDSALYLCASGGQNLYEQYFGPGTRLTVT.

The gene calls are TRBV24-1 and TRBJ1-6; D call uncertain. Per the germline V gene, CDR1 is KGHDR and CDR2 is SFDVKD. Trimming took off 9 bases at V and 5 bases at J, with 10 bases between the two ends. The CDR3 has 13 residues. CDR3: CATQSNNNSPLHF. The CDR3 DNA reads TGTGCCACCCAGTCGAACAATAATTCACCCCTCCACTTT.

The rearrangement joins TRBV21-1 to TRBJ2-7. TRBV21-1 counts as a pseudogene. The length of the CDR3 is 10 residues. The CDR3 DNA is TGTGCCAGCACCGGATACGAGCAGTACTTC. Its protein is CASTGYEQYF.

V gene TRBV10-1 combines with J gene TRBJ2-5, with D perhaps given as TRBD1 or TRBD2 (5 bases each). The CDR3 loop spans 15 amino acids. Trimming cost V 6 bases and J 4 bases, with 18 bases left between them. Germline V gene data show CDR1 as WNHNN and CDR2 as SYGVQD (reference sequence). The CDR3 region is CASSLTGTLGETQYF. The CDR3 nucleotides are TGCGCCAGCAGCCTAACCGGGACCCTGGGAGAGACCCAGTACTTC.

This clone turned up a few times. The genes are TRBV2 and TRBJ1-3; D call uncertain. Looked up from germline, CDR1 is SNHLY and CDR2 is FYNNEI. CDR3 length: 13 amino acids. Trimming pared 6 bases from V and 3 bases from J, leaving 9 bases between. The CDR3 nucleotides read TGTGCCAGCAGGGGTTTAAATGGAAACACCATATATTTT. This encodes CASRGLNGNTIYF.

The chain combines TRBV5-8 with TRBJ2-1; maybe TRBD2 (5 bases). The CDR3 is 15 amino acids. Trimming shortened V by 1 base and J by 0 bases, and 8 bases separated the two germline ends. The germline gives CDR1 SGHTS, CDR2 YDEGEE. Here the CDR3 DNA reads TGTGCCAGCAGCTTGAGCGGTCGCTCCTACAATGAGCAGTTCTTC. This encodes CASSLSGRSYNEQFF.

This chain links TRBV3-1 (or the pseudogene TRBV3-2) with TRBJ2-1; perhaps TRBD1 as D (6 bases). The V gene lost 7 bases and the J gene lost 0 bases, with 10 bases spanning the gap. This CDR3 has 14 amino acids. From germline, CDR1 is LGHDT and CDR2 YNNKEL (reference sequence). The CDR3 is CASKGDPSYNEQFF. The CDR3 bases are TGTGCCAGCAAGGGGGACCCCTCCTACAATGAGCAGTTCTTC.

V and J are TRBV5-1 and TRBJ2-7, with TRBD2 as a possible D gene (5 bases). CDR1 and CDR2 from the germline V gene are SGHRS and YFSETQ. V lost 5 bases and J 4 bases, leaving 22 bases between the germline ends. The CDR3 runs 16 residues. The CDR3 nucleotides read TGCGCCAGCAGGTTCGAGTCTGAGGTGCGGGCTTACGAGCAGTACTTC. This translates into CASRFESEVRAYEQYF.

The chain carries TRBV7-2 and TRBJ2-3; D is undetermined. Trimming cost V 0 bases and J 2 bases, with 6 bases left between them. CDR1 is SGHTA, CDR2 FQGNSA, per germline. This CDR3 is 14 amino acids long. This chain's CDR3 is CASSLAVITDTQYF. The CDR3 DNA reads TGTGCCAGCAGCTTAGCGGTAATCACAGATACGCAGTATTTT.

V usage is TRBV19 and J usage is TRBJ2-1; the D is unclear. CDR1 and CDR2 from the germline V gene are LNHDA and SQIVND (reference sequence). Between the trimmed V and J ends, which lost 3 bases and 2 bases, there was a span of 11 bases. The CDR3 extends over 15 amino acids. The CDR3, as DNA: TGTGCCAGTAGTATCCATCCATCTACCTACAATGAGCAGTTCTTC. Encoded protein: CASSIHPSTYNEQFF.

This rearrangement joins TRBV11-3 to TRBJ1-3; TRBD1 matches at 9 bases. Germline V CDR1 and CDR2: SGHNT, YENEEA. V lost 1 base and J lost 0; bases outside the gene matches: 13. The CDR3 runs to 20 residues. DNA of the CDR3: TGTGCCAGCAGCTTAGCCCGAGAAACAGGGGGCTTCAGCTCTGGAAACACCATATATTTT. Translated: CASSLARETGGFSSGNTIYF. The entire variable domain, with the rest obtained from reference TRBV11-3 and TRBJ1-3, is as follows: EAGVVQSPRYKIIEKKQPVAFWCNPISGHNTLYWYLQNLGQGPELLIRYENEEAVDDSQLPKDRFSAERLKGVDSTLKIQPAELGDSAVYLCASSLARETGGFSSGNTIYFGEGSWLTVV.

The sample holds one count of this clone. The gene calls are TRBV9 and TRBJ1-5; 8 positions match TRBD1. The CDR3 runs 14 residues. In germline, CDR1 is SGDLS, CDR2 YYNGEE. V was pared by 4 bases and J by 3 bases, with 3 bases of the junction left unmatched. This CDR3 is CASSQTGANQPQHF. CDR3 in DNA: TGTGCCAGCAGCCAGACAGGGGCCAATCAGCCCCAGCATTTT.

This sequence joins TRBV18 and TRBJ2-1, with 8 bases matching TRBD1. Germline values: CDR1 KGHSH, CDR2 LQKENI. The CDR3 contains 16 residues. With V trimmed by 3 bases and J by 7 bases, 11 bases remained unmatched. The CDR3 nucleotides are TGTGCCAGCTCACCTTCTGGGACAGGTTCTCAAAATGAGCAGTTCTTC. Its translation is CASSPSGTGSQNEQFF.

This CDR3 reads CASTRPPGGEAFF. The CDR3 DNA follows: TGTGCCAGCACCCGACCCCCTGGTGGGGAAGCTTTCTTT. The chain recombines TRBV7-8 with TRBJ1-1; D remains ambiguous. Germline loops: CDR1 SGHVS, CDR2 FQNEAQ. V was shortened by 7 bases and J by 8 bases, with 17 bases between the two germline ends. This CDR3 has 13 residues.

The genes are TRBV5-1 and TRBJ1-5, with D maybe TRBD1 (6 bases). This CDR3 spans 15 amino acids. V was trimmed by 7 bases and J by 1 base, leaving 15 bases between them. Germline CDR1 reads SGHRS; CDR2 reads YFSETQ. The CDR3 reads CASSEGTISNQPQHF. CDR3 nucleotides: TGCGCCAGCTCTGAGGGGACAATAAGCAATCAGCCCCAGCATTTT.

The rearrangement joins TRBV19 to TRBJ1-1; D perhaps matches TRBD1 (5 bases). This CDR3 is 13 amino acids long. V lost 5 bases and J 0 bases, leaving 7 bases between the germline ends. CDR1 LNHDA and CDR2 SQIVND come from the germline V gene (reference sequence). This CDR3 is CASSDRLNTEAFF. The CDR3 region has the DNA TGTGCCAGTAGTGACAGACTGAACACTGAAGCTTTCTTT.